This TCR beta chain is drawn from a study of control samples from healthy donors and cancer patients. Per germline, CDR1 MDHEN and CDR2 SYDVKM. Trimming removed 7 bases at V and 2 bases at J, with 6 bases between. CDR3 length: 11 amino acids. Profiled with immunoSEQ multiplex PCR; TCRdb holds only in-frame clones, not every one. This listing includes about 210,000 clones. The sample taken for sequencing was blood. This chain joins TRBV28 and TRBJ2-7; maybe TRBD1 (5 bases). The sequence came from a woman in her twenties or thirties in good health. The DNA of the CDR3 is TGTGCCAGCACAGGGACCTACGAGCAGTACTTC. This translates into CASTGTYEQYF.